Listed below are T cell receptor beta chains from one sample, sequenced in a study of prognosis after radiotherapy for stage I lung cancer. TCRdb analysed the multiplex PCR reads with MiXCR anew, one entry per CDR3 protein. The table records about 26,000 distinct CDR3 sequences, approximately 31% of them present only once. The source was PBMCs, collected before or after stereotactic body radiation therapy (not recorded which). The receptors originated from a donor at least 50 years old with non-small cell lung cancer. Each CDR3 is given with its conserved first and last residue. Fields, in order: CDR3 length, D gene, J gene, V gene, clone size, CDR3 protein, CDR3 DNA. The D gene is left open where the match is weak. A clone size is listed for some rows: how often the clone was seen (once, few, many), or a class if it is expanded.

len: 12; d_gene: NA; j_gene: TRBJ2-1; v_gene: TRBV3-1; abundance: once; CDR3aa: CASSRIANEQFF; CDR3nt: TGTGCCAGCAGCCGTATAGCAAATGAGCAGTTCTTC
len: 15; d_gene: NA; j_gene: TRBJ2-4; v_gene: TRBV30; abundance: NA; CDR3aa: CAWTEAGLAKNIQYF; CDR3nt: TGTGCCTGGACGGAGGCGGGGCTAGCCAAAAACATTCAGTACTTC
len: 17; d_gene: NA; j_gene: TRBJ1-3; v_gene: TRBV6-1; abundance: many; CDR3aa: CASRLGAGADPGNTIYF; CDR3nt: TGTGCCAGCAGACTCGGGGCCGGGGCGGATCCTGGAAACACCATATATTTT
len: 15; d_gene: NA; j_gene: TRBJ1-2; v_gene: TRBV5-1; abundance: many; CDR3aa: CASSLYSRSSGGYTF; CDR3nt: TGCGCCAGCAGCTTGTACAGCCGGAGTTCTGGTGGCTACACCTTC
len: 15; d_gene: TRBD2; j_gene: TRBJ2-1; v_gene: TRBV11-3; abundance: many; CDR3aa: CASSFGTSGTNEQFF; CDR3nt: TGTGCCAGCAGCTTTGGGACTAGCGGTACCAATGAGCAGTTCTTC
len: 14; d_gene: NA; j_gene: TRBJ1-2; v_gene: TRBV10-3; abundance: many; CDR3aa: CAIGSPVGISGYTF; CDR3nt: TGTGCCATCGGGTCTCCGGTGGGTATTTCTGGCTACACCTTC
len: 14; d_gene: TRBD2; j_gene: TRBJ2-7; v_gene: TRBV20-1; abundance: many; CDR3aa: CSAYPSGLSYEQYF; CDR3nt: TGCAGTGCTTACCCTAGCGGGCTCTCCTACGAGCAGTACTTC
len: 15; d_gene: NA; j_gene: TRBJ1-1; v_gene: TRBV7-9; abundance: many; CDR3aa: CASSSQGGMNTEAFF; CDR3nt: TGTGCCAGCAGCTCTCAGGGAGGGATGAACACTGAAGCTTTCTTT
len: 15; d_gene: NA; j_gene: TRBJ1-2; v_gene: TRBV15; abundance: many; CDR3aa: CATSRDRAGTSGYTF; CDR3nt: TGTGCCACCAGCAGAGATCGGGCAGGGACGTCTGGCTACACCTTC
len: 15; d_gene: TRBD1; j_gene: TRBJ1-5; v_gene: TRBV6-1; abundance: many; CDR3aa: CASSPAGTVVQPQHF; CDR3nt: TGTGCCAGCAGCCCTGCCGGGACAGTGGTTCAGCCCCAGCATTTT
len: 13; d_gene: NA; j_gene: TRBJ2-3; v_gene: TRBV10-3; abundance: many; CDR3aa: CAIRAQGWDTQYF; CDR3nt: TGTGCCATCAGGGCCCAGGGGTGGGATACGCAGTATTTT
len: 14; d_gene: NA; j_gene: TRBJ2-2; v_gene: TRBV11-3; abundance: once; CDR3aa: CASSLLADTWELFF; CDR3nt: TGTGCCAGCAGCTTGTTAGCGGACACCTGGGAGCTGTTTTTC
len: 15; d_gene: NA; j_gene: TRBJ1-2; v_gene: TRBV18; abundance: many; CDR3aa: CASSPQLDVDYGYTF; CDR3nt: TGTGCCAGCTCACCACAGCTCGACGTAGACTATGGCTACACCTTC
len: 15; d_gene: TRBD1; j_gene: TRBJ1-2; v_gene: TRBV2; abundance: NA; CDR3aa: CASSLPGTGDYGYTF; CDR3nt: TGTGCCAGCAGCTTGCCTGGTACAGGGGACTATGGCTACACCTTC
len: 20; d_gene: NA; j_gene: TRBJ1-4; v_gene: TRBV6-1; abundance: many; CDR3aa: CASRTPERVGGRGLGKKLFF; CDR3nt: TGTGCCAGCAGGACACCTGAACGGGTTGGGGGGAGGGGCCTAGGGAAAAAACTGTTTTTT
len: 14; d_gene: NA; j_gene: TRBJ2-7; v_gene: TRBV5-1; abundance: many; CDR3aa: CASSLDPRSYEQYF; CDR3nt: TGCGCCAGCAGCTTGGATCCACGATCCTACGAGCAGTACTTC